This TCR beta chain was sequenced during a study of T cells in Graves' hyperthyroidism and ophthalmopathy. Study-wide background: Blood from the periphery was taken at initial diagnosis, before any treatment. Findings of the study overall: Ophthalmopathy cases were set apart from stable hyperthyroidism by a 13 V-J model.

The study enrolled patients aged 18 to 65 with newly diagnosed hyperthyroidism of under 2 months' duration. It was at first hyperthyroidism diagnosis, before any ophthalmopathy symptoms, that the blood sample was taken. About this clonotype itself: The target antigen is unknown.

Amplification yielded TCR beta CDR3 regions, with RNA transcripts as the source. The TCR CDR3 first-round RT-PCR relied on the HTBI primer set. TCRdb ran MiXCR on the multiplex PCR reads and lists one entry per CDR3 protein. The table records around 700,000 distinct CDR3 sequences, approximately 19% of them present only once. Trimming pared 5 bases from V and 9 bases from J, leaving 11 bases between. This CDR3 comprises 13 residues. Per germline, CDR1 SEHNR and CDR2 FQNEAQ (reference sequence). The rearrangement uses TRBV7-9 and TRBJ1-6; perhaps TRBD1 as D (5 bases). The sequencing input was blood. The receptor was isolated from a woman in her forties or fifties with Graves' hyperthyroidism that later progressed to Graves' ophthalmopathy. CDR3 coding DNA: TGTGCCAGCAGCAGGGGATCGGCTTCACCCCTCCACTTT. This sequence encodes CASSRGSASPLHF.